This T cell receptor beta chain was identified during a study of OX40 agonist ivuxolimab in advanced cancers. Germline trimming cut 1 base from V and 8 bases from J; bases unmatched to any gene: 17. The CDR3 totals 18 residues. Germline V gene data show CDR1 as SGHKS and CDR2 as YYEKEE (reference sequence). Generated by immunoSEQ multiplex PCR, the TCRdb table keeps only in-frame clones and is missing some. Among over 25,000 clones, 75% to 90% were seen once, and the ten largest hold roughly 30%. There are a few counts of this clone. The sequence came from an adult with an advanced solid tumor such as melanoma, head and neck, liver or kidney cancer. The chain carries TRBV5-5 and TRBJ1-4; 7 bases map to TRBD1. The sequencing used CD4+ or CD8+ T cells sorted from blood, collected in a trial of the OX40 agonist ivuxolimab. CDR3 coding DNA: TGTGCCAGCAGCTTGTCTCGACAGGGCCCCGGGGTTTGGGAAAAACTGTTTTTT. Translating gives CASSLSRQGPGVWEKLFF. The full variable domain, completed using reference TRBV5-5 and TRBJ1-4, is DAGVTQSPTHLIKTRGQQVTLRCSPISGHKSVSWYQQVLGQGPQFIFQYYEKEERGRGNFPDRFSARQFPNYSSELNVNALLLGDSALYLCASSLSRQGPGVWEKLFFGSGTQLSVL.